This TCR beta chain emerged from a study of OX40 agonist ivuxolimab in advanced cancers. Background on the study: From about 23 to 85 years was the age range, with a mean of approximately 58 years, and about 83% were male.

On this clone itself: The target antigen is unknown.

Notes on the study in general: The study found that CD8+ T cells averaged more expanded clones than CD4+. The study did not work out the antigen specificity of the expanded peripheral T cells.

TCRdb's table, derived via immunoSEQ multiplex PCR, lists solely in-frame clones and lacks some. The sample includes tens of thousands of clones, roughly 90% of them seen just once. Deletions cut 1 base from V and 0 bases from J, with 4 bases between. CDR3 length equals 14 residues. The germline V gene encodes CDR1 MNHNS and CDR2 SASEGT. This chain links TRBV6-1 with TRBJ1-5; D remains unclear. This material consisted of CD4+ or CD8+ T cells sorted from blood, taken in a trial of the OX40 agonist ivuxolimab. The receptor was isolated from an adult with an advanced solid tumor such as melanoma, head and neck, liver or kidney cancer. For the CDR3, the DNA is TGTGCCAGCAGTGAAGTCAGTAGCAATCAGCCCCAGCATTTT. Translating it yields CASSEVSSNQPQHF.